These T cell receptor beta chains were read from a single sample in a study of blood T cells in healthy people across ages. TCRdb fed the 5' RACE reads into MiXCR, producing one record per CDR3 protein. The sample shows fewer than 800,000 distinct CDR3 sequences, around a quarter of them seen only once. The same sample was also used in a study of T cells of mothers and their children.

The sequencing sample was made of blood. Every receptor here comes from a boy between 10 and 17 years old in good health. CDR3s leave out the opening cysteine and the closing phenylalanine or tryptophan. The order of the fields is J gene, V gene, D gene, CDR3 protein. D genes are given only for firm matches.

>TRBJ2-7|TRBV4-1|NA
ASSQDDSFRGEQY
>TRBJ2-7|TRBV25-1|NA
ASSEYGAGGSDYEQY
>TRBJ1-4|TRBV27|NA
ASSFQGYNEKLF
>TRBJ2-5|TRBV20-1|TRBD2
SVGLVRKMETQY
>TRBJ1-1|TRBV28|NA
ASRKQGRPEAF
>TRBJ2-5|TRBV10-1|NA
ASTGGPSLQETQY
>TRBJ1-3|TRBV12-3/TRBV12-4|NA
ASSFPRNTIY
>TRBJ2-7|TRBV27|TRBD1
ASSHRGQGGDEQY
>TRBJ1-4|TRBV7-9|NA
ASSARGGNEKLF
>TRBJ1-5|TRBV28|TRBD1
ASTRGQGDQPQH
>TRBJ2-7|TRBV2|TRBD1
ASNSGTGNYEQY
>TRBJ2-5|TRBV9|TRBD1
ASSVYWDSQRETQY
>TRBJ1-2|TRBV4-1|NA
ASSLKQGAYGYT
>TRBJ2-1|TRBV20-1|NA
SARDRGWESYNEQF
>TRBJ2-7|TRBV7-8|NA
ASSLAPGGQY
>TRBJ2-5|TRBV2|NA
ASSEISAPETQY
>TRBJ2-1|TRBV5-1|TRBD2
ASSLRGTSGGPHNEQF
>TRBJ2-5|TRBV20-1|NA
SANSYPGETQY